The clone carrying this TCR beta chain was picked up a small number of times. What it binds is unknown. The sample belongs to a study of T-cell reconstitution after alpha-beta-depleted transplantation in children. Study observations and caveats: A year post-transplant, T-cell counts and diversity derived mostly from newly produced T cells. Reportedly, only several hundred clones from non-depleted graft cells drove alpha-beta T-cell counts at about two months.

The authors prepared the TCRbeta library with unique molecular identifiers. TCRdb fed the PCR reads into MiXCR, producing one record per CDR3 protein. The data contain about 980,000 distinct CDR3 sequences, under 30% of them singletons. The germline gives CDR1 SGDLS, CDR2 YYNGEE. V dropped 7 bases and J dropped 5; count of bases not matched to a gene: 7. There are 13 residues in the CDR3. The input for sequencing was PBMCs, mostly from graft donor cells, taken 360 days after TCRalphabeta/CD19-depleted stem cell transplant. The chain recombines TRBV9 with TRBJ2-7; 9 bases are shared with TRBD1. The sequence derives from a boy under two years old who had a stem cell transplant for SCID, so the T cells may come from the graft donor. CDR3 coding DNA: TGTGCCAGCGCTACAGGGGGCGGCGACGAGCAGTACTTC. It encodes CASATGGGDEQYF.